The rows below give T cell receptor beta chains drawn from one sample of a study of T-cell reconstitution after alpha-beta-depleted transplantation in children. MiXCR was run by TCRdb on the PCR reads, yielding one entry per CDR3 protein. Of under 850,000 distinct CDR3 sequences listed, about an eighth are singletons. The material sequenced was PBMCs, taken before TCRalphabeta/CD19-depleted stem cell transplant. The receptors come from a girl between 2 and 10 years old with congenital amegakaryocytic thrombocytopenia, due to receive a stem cell transplant. CDR3s include the opening cysteine and the closing phenylalanine or tryptophan. Each record gives: V gene, D gene, J gene, clone size, CDR3 protein, CDR3 DNA. The D gene is left open where the match is weak. Expanded clones get a size class; other rows say once, few or many, or leave the size out.

TRBV20-1	NA	TRBJ2-7	many	CSARELGPTYEQYF	TGCAGTGCTAGAGAGCTGGGGCCAACCTACGAGCAGTACTTC
TRBV10-3	TRBD2	TRBJ2-1	NA	CAIAVGGTLSYNEPFF	TGTGCCATCGCGGTCGGGGGGACTCTCTCCTACAATGAGCCGTTCTTC
TRBV28	TRBD1	TRBJ1-2	many	CASSRDRPYGYTF	TGTGCCAGCAGTAGGGACAGGCCTTATGGCTACACCTTC
TRBV5-1	TRBD1	TRBJ1-1	many	CASSGNRGHTEAFF	TGCGCCAGCAGCGGGAACAGGGGCCACACTGAAGCTTTCTTT
TRBV5-1	NA	TRBJ2-7	NA	CASSLVRGSDEQYF	TGCGCCAGCAGCTTGGTTCGGGGGTCAGACGAGCAGTACTTC
TRBV5-1	NA	TRBJ2-3	NA	CASSLGIGGGADTQYF	TGCGCCAGCAGCTTGGGGATCGGAGGGGGCGCAGATACGCAGTATTTT
TRBV30	NA	TRBJ1-4	NA	CVCGNEKLFF	TGTGTTTGCGGCAATGAAAAACTGTTTTTT
TRBV24-1	NA	TRBJ2-7	many	CATSDLRSSYEQYF	TGTGCCACCAGTGATTTGAGGAGTTCCTACGAGCAGTACTTC
TRBV12-3/TRBV12-4	NA	TRBJ2-7	many	CASSPGTVPEQYF	TGTGCCAGCAGTCCCGGGACTGTACCCGAGCAGTACTTC
TRBV5-1	NA	TRBJ1-2	NA	CASSLERYYGYTF	TGCGCCAGCAGCTTGGAACGGTACTATGGCTACACCTTC
TRBV7-2	NA	TRBJ2-3	many	CASSLASEETDTQYF	TGTGCCAGCAGCTTAGCCAGCGAGGAGACAGATACGCAGTATTTT
TRBV12-3/TRBV12-4	NA	TRBJ2-7	many	CASTTHRDEQYF	TGTGCCAGCACTACCCATCGGGACGAGCAGTACTTC
TRBV4-1	NA	TRBJ2-3	many	CASSQDASPDTQYF	TGCGCCAGCAGCCAAGATGCCAGCCCAGATACGCAGTATTTT
TRBV11-3	NA	TRBJ2-1	few	CASSLLGGEGPEQFF	TGTGCCAGCAGCTTACTGGGGGGAGAAGGCCCTGAGCAGTTCTTC
TRBV12-3/TRBV12-4	NA	TRBJ2-7	NA	CASSLGRSKSYEQYF	TGTGCCAGCAGTTTAGGGCGCTCCAAGTCCTACGAGCAGTACTTC
TRBV7-9	NA	TRBJ1-2	NA	CASSLGADGYGYTF	TGTGCCAGCAGCTTGGGGGCGGACGGCTATGGCTACACCTTC
TRBV29-1	NA	TRBJ2-2	NA	CSAREQTGTGELFF	TGCAGCGCTCGGGAGCAGACTGGCACCGGGGAGCTGTTTTTT
TRBV7-8	TRBD1	TRBJ2-1	few	CASSEDRGRSEQFF	TGTGCCAGCAGCGAGGACAGGGGGCGATCTGAGCAGTTCTTC
TRBV18	TRBD2	TRBJ2-1	many	CASSPGTETSGAYNEQFF	TGTGCCAGCTCACCAGGGACCGAGACTAGCGGAGCCTACAATGAGCAGTTCTTC
TRBV11-1	NA	TRBJ2-7	NA	CASSFEAESYEQYF	TGTGCCAGCAGCTTTGAAGCAGAATCCTACGAGCAGTACTTC
TRBV2	NA	TRBJ2-7	few	CANRDTSYEQYF	TGTGCCAACCGCGACACCTCCTACGAGCAGTACTTC
TRBV14	NA	TRBJ2-7	few	CASSQDAQSYEQYF	TGTGCCAGCAGCCAAGATGCCCAGAGCTACGAGCAGTACTTC
TRBV20-1	NA	TRBJ2-1	NA	CSARGYRVGNEQFF	TGCAGTGCTAGAGGATACAGGGTGGGTAATGAGCAGTTCTTC
TRBV7-9	NA	TRBJ2-7	few	CASSRQDLAYEQYF	TGTGCCAGCAGCCGACAGGACCTAGCCTACGAGCAGTACTTC
TRBV6-2/TRBV6-3	TRBD1	TRBJ2-7	many	CASSNFRDSRTSYEQYF	TGTGCCAGCAGCAACTTCCGGGACAGCCGGACCTCCTACGAGCAGTACTTC
TRBV5-1	NA	TRBJ2-7	NA	CASSELAYGYEQYF	TGCGCCAGCAGCGAGCTAGCTTACGGCTACGAGCAGTACTTC
TRBV5-1	NA	TRBJ2-2	few	CASSFAESGGELFF	TGCGCCAGCAGCTTCGCGGAGTCAGGCGGGGAGCTGTTTTTT
TRBV5-1	NA	TRBJ1-6	few	CASSLRGPNSPLHF	TGCGCCAGCAGCTTGAGGGGCCCCAATTCACCCCTCCACTTT
TRBV12-3/TRBV12-4	NA	TRBJ1-1	NA	CASTSMNTEAFF	TGTGCCAGCACCAGTATGAACACTGAAGCTTTCTTT
TRBV15	TRBD1	TRBJ2-2	NA	CATGTVTGELFF	TGTGCCACTGGGACAGTCACCGGGGAGCTGTTTTTT
TRBV7-9	NA	TRBJ2-7	few	CASSLAPSFEQYF	TGTGCCAGCAGCTTAGCGCCAAGTTTCGAGCAGTACTTC
TRBV7-9	TRBD1	TRBJ1-6	NA	CASSRQGGGSPLHF	TGTGCCAGCAGCCGACAGGGTGGAGGTTCACCCCTCCACTTT
TRBV10-3	NA	TRBJ2-3	few	CAISEVTGTDTQYF	TGTGCCATCAGTGAGGTGACGGGCACAGATACGCAGTATTTT
TRBV5-1	NA	TRBJ1-4	NA	CASPGVGEKLFF	TGCGCCAGCCCGGGGGTCGGTGAAAAACTGTTTTTT
TRBV5-1	TRBD2	TRBJ2-1	many	CASSWDPSGDNEQFF	TGCGCCAGCAGCTGGGATCCTAGCGGCGACAATGAGCAGTTCTTC
TRBV10-3	NA	TRBJ1-1	few	CAISRGYTEAFF	TGTGCCATCAGTAGGGGCTACACTGAAGCTTTCTTT
TRBV6-5	NA	TRBJ2-7	NA	CASSYQKEHGTPYEQYF	TGTGCCAGCAGTTACCAAAAAGAACACGGGACCCCCTACGAGCAGTACTTC
TRBV12-3/TRBV12-4	NA	TRBJ1-2	many	CASSFSGGGYTF	TGTGCCAGCAGTTTTAGCGGGGGTGGCTACACCTTC
TRBV7-2	TRBD1	TRBJ2-5	NA	CASSSRQGAETQYF	TGTGCCAGCAGCTCAAGACAGGGGGCAGAGACCCAGTACTTC
TRBV14	NA	TRBJ2-1	NA	CASSHMDSYNEQFF	TGTGCCAGCAGCCATATGGACAGCTACAATGAGCAGTTCTTC
TRBV18	TRBD2	TRBJ2-6	few	CASSPSLAGGPMDDSGANVLTF	TGTGCCAGCTCACCCTCTTTAGCGGGAGGGCCTATGGATGATTCTGGGGCCAACGTCCTGACTTTC
TRBV12-3/TRBV12-4	NA	TRBJ2-7	NA	CASNYHPEYEQYF	TGTGCCAGCAACTACCACCCCGAATACGAGCAGTACTTC
TRBV6-5	TRBD2	TRBJ2-1	many	CASSYSIGAGAEEGEQFF	TGTGCCAGCAGTTACTCGATTGGAGCGGGAGCAGAAGAGGGGGAGCAGTTCTTC